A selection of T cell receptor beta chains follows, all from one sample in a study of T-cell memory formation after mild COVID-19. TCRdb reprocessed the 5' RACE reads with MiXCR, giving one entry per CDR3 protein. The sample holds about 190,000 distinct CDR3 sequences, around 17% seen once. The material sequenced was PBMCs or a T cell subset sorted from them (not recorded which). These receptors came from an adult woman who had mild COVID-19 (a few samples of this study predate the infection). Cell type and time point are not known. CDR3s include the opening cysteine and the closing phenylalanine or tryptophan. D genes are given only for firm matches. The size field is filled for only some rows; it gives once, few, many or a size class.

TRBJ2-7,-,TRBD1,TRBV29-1,CSLRQGPGEQYF,TGCAGCTTACGACAGGGGCCGGGGGAGCAGTACTTC
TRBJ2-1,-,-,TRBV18,CASSPTTAAYNEQFF,TGTGCCAGCTCACCAACCACTGCAGCCTACAATGAGCAGTTCTTC
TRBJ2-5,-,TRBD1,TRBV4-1,CASSQVGTGTGETQYF,TGCGCCAGCAGCCAAGTTGGGACAGGGACGGGGGAGACCCAGTACTTC
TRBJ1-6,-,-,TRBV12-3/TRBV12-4,CASSFGQNNSPLHF,TGTGCCAGCAGTTTTGGGCAGAATAATTCACCCCTCCACTTT
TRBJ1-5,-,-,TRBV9,CASSSLGSGQPQHF,TGTGCCAGCAGCTCCTTGGGGTCCGGTCAGCCCCAGCATTTT
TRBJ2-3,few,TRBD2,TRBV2,CASSEGLAGTQYF,TGTGCCAGCAGTGAGGGACTAGCGGGAACGCAGTATTTT
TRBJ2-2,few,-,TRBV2,CASRQGGVTGELFF,TGTGCCAGCAGACAGGGAGGGGTAACCGGGGAGCTGTTTTTT
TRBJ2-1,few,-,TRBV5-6,CASINRVNEQFF,TGTGCCAGCATCAATAGGGTGAATGAGCAGTTCTTC
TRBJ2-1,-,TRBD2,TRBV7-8,CASSLAASGVYNEQFF,TGTGCCAGCAGCTTAGCTGCTAGCGGGGTATACAATGAGCAGTTCTTC
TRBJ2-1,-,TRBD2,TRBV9,CASSPSGRYNEQFF,TGTGCCAGCAGCCCTAGCGGGCGGTACAATGAGCAGTTCTTC
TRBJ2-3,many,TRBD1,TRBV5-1,CASSPGTGTDTQYF,TGCGCCAGCAGCCCCGGGACAGGCACAGATACGCAGTATTTT
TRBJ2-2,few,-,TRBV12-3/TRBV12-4,CASSRGGAGELFF,TGTGCCAGCAGTAGAGGGGGGGCTGGGGAGCTGTTTTTT
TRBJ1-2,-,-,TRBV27,CASSIGRGYTF,TGTGCCAGCAGCATTGGGAGGGGCTACACCTTC
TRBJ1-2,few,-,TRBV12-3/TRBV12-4,CASSLSVGEAGYTF,TGTGCCAGCAGTTTAAGCGTTGGGGAGGCTGGCTACACCTTC
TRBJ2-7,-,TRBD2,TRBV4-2,CASSQESGGGLYEQYF,TGTGCCAGCAGCCAAGAGTCGGGAGGTGGTCTATACGAGCAGTACTTC
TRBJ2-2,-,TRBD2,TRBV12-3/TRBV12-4,CASSRRTRRTGELFF,TGTGCCAGCAGCCGACGGACTAGAAGGACCGGGGAGCTGTTTTTT
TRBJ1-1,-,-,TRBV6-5,CASRKTKNTEAFF,TGTGCCAGCAGGAAGACCAAGAACACTGAAGCTTTCTTT
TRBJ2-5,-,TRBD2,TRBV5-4,CASSLRLAGSETQYF,TGTGCCAGCAGCCTCCGACTAGCGGGGTCAGAGACCCAGTACTTC
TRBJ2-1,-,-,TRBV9,CASSWKVNSDEQFF,TGTGCCAGCAGCTGGAAGGTTAATAGCGATGAGCAGTTCTTC
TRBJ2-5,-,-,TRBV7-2,CASSSTRTGRRGETQYF,TGTGCCAGCAGTTCTACCCGGACAGGTCGGAGGGGAGAGACCCAGTACTTC
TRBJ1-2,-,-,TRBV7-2,CASSSSGGATGYTF,TGTGCCAGCAGCTCCTCAGGCGGGGCGACGGGCTACACCTTC
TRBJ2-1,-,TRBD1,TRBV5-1,CASSRDRANNEQFF,TGCGCCAGCAGCCGCGACAGGGCTAACAATGAGCAGTTCTTC
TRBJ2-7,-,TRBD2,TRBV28,CASSLYPRTSGCYF,TGTGCCAGCAGTTTATACCCCCGGACTAGCGGGTGCTACTTC
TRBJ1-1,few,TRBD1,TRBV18,CASSFLQGMGTEAFF,TGTGCCAGCTCATTCCTACAGGGGATGGGGACTGAAGCTTTCTTT
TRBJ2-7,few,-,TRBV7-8,CASSALRGTESSYEQYF,TGTGCCAGCAGCGCATTGAGAGGGACCGAGAGCTCCTACGAGCAGTACTTC
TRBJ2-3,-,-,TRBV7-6,CASSERYTQYF,TGTGCCAGCAGCGAACGCTATACGCAGTATTTT
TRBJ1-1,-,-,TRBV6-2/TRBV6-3,CASSSHREKAFF,TGTGCCAGCAGCTCCCACAGGGAGAAAGCTTTCTTT
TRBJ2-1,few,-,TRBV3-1,CASSQETPRGEQFF,TGTGCCAGCAGCCAAGAAACGCCGCGGGGTGAGCAGTTCTTC
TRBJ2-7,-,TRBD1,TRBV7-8,CASSSRTGGHEQYF,TGTGCCAGCAGCTCCAGGACAGGGGGACACGAGCAGTACTTC
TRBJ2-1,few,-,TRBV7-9,CASSPIFERSDNEQFF,TGTGCCAGCAGCCCCATCTTTGAGCGGAGTGACAATGAGCAGTTCTTC
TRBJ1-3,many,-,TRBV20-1,CSARMGYSGNTIYF,TGCAGTGCTAGAATGGGTTACTCTGGAAACACCATATATTTT
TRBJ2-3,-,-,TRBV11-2,CASSVDEGGDTQYF,TGTGCCAGCAGCGTAGACGAGGGGGGAGATACGCAGTATTTT
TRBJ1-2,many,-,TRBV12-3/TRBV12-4,CASSPLDGYTF,TGTGCCAGCAGTCCCTTAGATGGCTACACCTTC
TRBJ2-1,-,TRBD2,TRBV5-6,CASSLALTSGNEQFF,TGTGCCAGCAGCTTGGCCCTGACTAGCGGCAATGAGCAGTTCTTC
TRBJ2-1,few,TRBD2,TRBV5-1,CASSRTGLAGANEQFF,TGCGCCAGCAGCAGAACTGGACTAGCGGGAGCCAATGAGCAGTTCTTC